The subject of this entry is one T cell receptor beta chain. What this receptor recognizes is not known. Base qualities are not recorded, but no much larger clone differs from it by a single base. This sample was included in a study of early T cells in non-severe SARS-CoV-2 infection (dated by TCRdb to 2020 to 2023). With regard to the full study: Because TCR sequencing relied on bulk RNA taken from unsorted whole blood, pairing of alpha and beta chains was not possible.

The method behind the library was 5' RACE. TCRdb lists the instrument as NextSeq 500. To correct for sequencing error and PCR bias, the TCR library protocol tagged individual cDNA molecules with unique molecular identifiers. Both TCR alpha and beta chains were sequenced, and tight co-correlation was observed between alpha and beta sequence abundances in each sample. Per the original workflow: Decombinator V4 was used to perform V gene, J gene and CDR3 annotation of TCR sequences. TCRs were defined as expanded if a significant change between any two time points was detected under a Poisson model with p below 0.0001. TCR abundances were normalised to the total number of TCRs sequenced in each sample and reported as counts per million. MAIT TCRs were defined by TRAV1-2 paired with TRAJ12, TRAJ20 or TRAJ33, and iNKT TCRs by TRAV10 paired with TRAJ18. VDJdb, accessed 1 November 2021, was searched for CMV, EBV and SARS-CoV-2 annotated TCRs, with TCRs annotated for multiple antigens excluded. Starting from the raw public reads, TCRdb applied fastp trimming at Q25, assembled clones with MiXCR and retained in-frame beta chains. Here each entry gathers all rows of one CDR3 protein and keeps the most common genes and DNA. The V and J calls reflect TCRdb's pipeline rather than the authors' work. A total of 45,000 to 50,000 distinct CDR3 sequences appear in this sample, under 7.5% of them only once. About 2.7% of the sample lies in the top ten.

CDR1 and CDR2 are drawn from the germline V gene: SNHLY, FYNNEI. V is reduced by 5 bases and J by 4 bases, leaving a spacing of 11 bases between them. The CDR3 sequence holds 13 residues, the cysteine and phenylalanine included. CDR3 DNA only is kept here, 39 bases in frame from base 1. What the study reported, not specific to this receptor: VDJdb matching was skewed toward anti-spike CD8 responses and likely underestimated virus-specific expansions, missing private and CD4 specificities.

A case-control design nested within a healthcare worker cohort in London, UK, was used, with weekly nasopharyngeal swab PCR tests and blood sampling performed. Between 23 and 31 March 2020, the week of the UK lockdown, healthcare workers were enrolled and then followed up weekly for as long as 16 weeks. Specimen: whole blood, collected at baseline. This TCR was recovered from an adult who was a healthcare worker with PCR-confirmed SARS-CoV-2 infection or an uninfected control (not recorded which). Here the chain combines TRBV2 and TRBJ2-5; TRBD1 is a weak D gene call, 6 bases matching. CDR3 loop: CASSSLRGETQYF. The nucleotide sequence is given as TGTGCCAGCAGTTCTCTCAGGGGAGAGACCCAGTACTTC.